This TCR beta chain was identified in a study of T cells in Graves' hyperthyroidism and ophthalmopathy. Study-level information: It was at initial diagnosis, before any treatment, that peripheral blood was collected.

TCR beta CDR3 region amplification was performed from RNA transcripts. HTBI primers were used for first-round RT-PCR of the TCR CDR3. TCRdb ran MiXCR on the multiplex PCR reads and lists one entry per CDR3 protein. The sample holds around 520,000 distinct CDR3 sequences, approximately 25% seen once. The PBMCs had their origin in 7.5 to 10 ml of fresh peripheral blood. In the case of this clonotype: The antigen is undetermined. A much more abundant neighbour one base away suggests this may be a read error.

Study outcomes and limitations: Most thyroid clonotypes that were expanded above 0.001 also turned up in blood.

This clonotype originated in a woman between 25 and 40 years old with Graves' ophthalmopathy. Sample: blood.

Here the CDR3 reads CASRDDFNYTGEPFF. DNA for the CDR3: TGTGCCAGCAGGGACGATTTTAATTACACCGGGGAGCCGTTTTTT. This chain connects TRBV7-3 to TRBJ2-2, with D tentatively TRBD2 (5 bases). CDR3 length equals 15 residues. Germline assignment: CDR1 SGHTA and CDR2 FQGTGA.